Listed here are 23 T cell receptor beta chains from one sample, sequenced in a study of blood T cell repertoires in COVID-19 (dated by TCRdb to the early 2020s). The method was the immunoSEQ multiplex PCR assay. This is the immuneACCESS table as TCRdb keeps it, with only in-frame sequences that have V and J called. A part of the clones is gone; compared with another copy, unresolved V genes explain less than half, and the rest is unexplained. This sample holds about 99,000 clones; around 83% were observed only once. The ten largest clonotypes hold 10% to 15% of the sample. What was sequenced was peripheral blood. Every receptor here comes from an older woman in a cohort sampled during active or convalescent COVID-19.

The genes are TRBV6-5 and TRBJ1-2; 7 bases are shared with TRBD1. Looked up from germline, CDR1 is MNHEY and CDR2 is SVGAGI. The CDR3 is 13 amino acids. V dropped 6 bases and J dropped 5; count of bases not matched to a gene: 6. The CDR3 DNA follows: TGTGCCAGCAGAGGGGGCAGGGGATATGGCTACACCTTC. The encoded protein is CASRGGRGYGYTF.

The chain combines TRBV5-6 with TRBJ1-1, with TRBD1 identical over 7 bases. Germline trimming cut 2 bases from V and 1 base from J; bases unmatched to any gene: 5. This CDR3 is built from 15 residues. Germline V gene lookup returns CDR1 SGHDT and CDR2 YYEEEE. This chain's CDR3 is CASSFRGWGNTEAFF. The CDR3 bases are TGTGCCAGCAGCTTCAGGGGGTGGGGGAACACTGAAGCTTTCTTT.

The V and J genes are TRBV15 and TRBJ2-7; no definite D call. The CDR3 is 14 amino acids. V shed 5 bases and J shed 2 bases, with 13 bases lying between them. Germline V CDR1 and CDR2: LNHNV, YYDKDF (reference sequence). The CDR3 loop is CATSRRALTYEQYF. The CDR3 region has the DNA TGTGCCACCAGCCGGAGAGCACTAACCTACGAGCAGTACTTC.

The CDR3 bases are TGTGCCAGCAGGTCGTGGGGGGAAGGGACTGAAGCTTTCTTT. As protein: CASRSWGEGTEAFF. The V call is TRBV3-1 (or the pseudogene TRBV3-2), the J call TRBJ1-1; perhaps TRBD1 as D (5 bases). Trimming shortened V by 6 bases and J by 5 bases, and 16 bases separated the two germline ends. This CDR3 is 14 amino acids long. Germline-derived CDR1 and CDR2 are LGHDT and YNNKEL (reference sequence).

This chain links TRBV4-1 with TRBJ2-5, with a possible D match to TRBD1 (5 bases). The germline V gene encodes CDR1 MGHRA and CDR2 YSYEKL. Trimming left V 4 bases short and J 1 base short, with 16 bases between. The CDR3 length is 16 residues. CDR3 amino acids: CASSLVAGNIQETQYF. DNA for the CDR3: TGCGCCAGCAGCCTTGTGGCAGGGAATATCCAAGAGACCCAGTACTTC.

The rearrangement uses TRBV7-6 and TRBJ2-5, with 11 bases that match TRBD2. With V trimmed by 3 bases and J by 1 base, 1 base remained unmatched. CDR3 size: 15 residues. Germline assignment: CDR1 SGHVS and CDR2 FNYEAQ. The CDR3 is CASSFGTSGQETQYF. In DNA form, the CDR3 reads TGTGCCAGCAGCTTCGGGACTAGCGGCCAAGAGACCCAGTACTTC. Looking up the rest from reference TRBV7-6 and TRBJ2-5 gives the full variable domain: GAGVSQSPRYKVTKRGQDVALRCDPISGHVSLYWYRQALGQGPEFLTYFNYEAQQDKSGLPNDRFSAERPEGSISTLTIQRTEQRDSAMYRCASSFGTSGQETQYFGPGTRLLVL.

The chain recombines TRBV30 with TRBJ2-4, with 7 nucleotides matching TRBD2. The J segment lost 5 bases and the V segment lost 5 bases, leaving 3 bases of the junction unmatched. Per germline, CDR1 GTSNPN and CDR2 SVGIG (reference sequence). CDR3 length: 12 amino acids. In nucleotides, the CDR3 is TGTGCCTGGGCTCGGGGGGAAAACATTCAGTACTTC. It encodes CAWARGENIQYF. Full variable domain (remainder filled in from reference TRBV30 and TRBJ2-4): SQTIHQWPATLVQPVGSPLSLECTVEGTSNPNLYWYRQAAGRGLQLLFYSVGIGQISSEVPQNLSASRPQDRQFILSSKKLLLSDSGFYLCAWARGENIQYFGAGTRLSVL.

The rearrangement joins TRBV11-2 to TRBJ2-2, with D perhaps TRBD1 (6 bases). This CDR3 comprises 14 residues. Germline V gives CDR1 SGHAT, CDR2 FQNNGV. V lost 5 bases, J lost 6 bases, and 13 bases lay in between. CDR3 in amino acids: CASSLQGRAGELFF. CDR3 DNA sequence: TGTGCCAGCAGCCTACAGGGTCGGGCCGGGGAGCTGTTTTTT.

The chain combines TRBV7-3 with TRBJ2-5; possible D gene TRBD2, 6 bases. This CDR3 is built from 16 residues. The germline gives CDR1 SGHTA, CDR2 FQGTGA. Trimming shortened V by 5 bases and J by 5 bases, and 21 bases separated the two germline ends. CDR3 amino acids: CASSLRGTRAYETQYF. As DNA, the CDR3 is TGTGCCAGCAGCCTCCGCGGGACCAGAGCGTACGAGACCCAGTACTTC.

The V and J genes are TRBV27 and TRBJ2-7, with TRBD2 matching 13 bases. This CDR3 has 14 residues. After removal of 6 bases from V and 6 bases from J, the junction contained 5 bases not matched to a gene. Germline assignment: CDR1 MNHEY and CDR2 SMNVEV (reference sequence). The CDR3 sequence is CASRGTSGTREQYF. CDR3 in DNA: TGTGCCAGCAGGGGGACTAGCGGGACTCGCGAGCAGTACTTC.

V and J are TRBV7-3 and TRBJ2-2; TRBD1 aligns across 7 bases. J lost 0 bases, V lost 5 bases, and 12 bases had no gene match. Germline CDR1 and CDR2: SGHTA and FQGTGA. The CDR3 consists of 18 residues. This chain's CDR3 is CASSTKGALGTNTGELFF. The CDR3 bases are TGTGCCAGCAGCACAAAGGGGGCTTTGGGGACGAACACCGGGGAGCTGTTTTTT.

The rearrangement uses TRBV24-1 and TRBJ1-5; 8 bases agree with TRBD1. CDR3 length: 15 residues. J lost 4 bases, V lost 1 base, and 2 bases had no gene match. Germline V gives CDR1 KGHDR, CDR2 SFDVKD. CDR3: CATSDFRGPNQPQHF. In DNA form, the CDR3 reads TGTGCCACCAGTGATTTCAGGGGGCCGAATCAGCCCCAGCATTTT.

V and J are TRBV10-2 and TRBJ2-3; a possible D gene is TRBD1 (6 bases). Germline CDR1 WSHSY, CDR2 SAAADI. The V gene lost 3 bases and the J gene lost 4 bases, with 14 bases spanning the gap. The CDR3 sequence is 15 residues long. The CDR3 region is CASSESRGPPDTQYF. The CDR3 nucleotides are TGCGCCAGCAGTGAATCCAGGGGCCCTCCAGATACGCAGTATTTT.

The chain is built from TRBV24-1 and TRBJ2-7; maybe TRBD1 (6 bases). The CDR3 spans 15 residues. Germline lookup yields CDR1 KGHDR and CDR2 SFDVKD. Trimming pared 1 base from V and 3 bases from J, leaving 12 bases between. CDR3 DNA: TGTGCCACCAGTGATTTCTCGGGCAGGGGCTACGAGCAGTACTTC. As protein: CATSDFSGRGYEQYF.

The chain joins TRBV2 to TRBJ2-1, with 7 positions matching TRBD1. The CDR3 covers 12 residues. Losses at the gene ends were 6 bases for V and 5 bases for J; bases not matched to a gene: 1. The germline V gene has CDR1 SNHLY and CDR2 FYNNEI. CDR3 nucleotide sequence: TGTGCCAGCAGCAGGGGGAACAATGAGCAGTTCTTC. Translating it yields CASSRGNNEQFF.

The chain recombines TRBV5-1 with TRBJ2-5; a weak D match, TRBD1 (6 bases). V was clipped by 5 bases and J by 5 bases, with 19 bases between them. The CDR3 runs to 15 residues. The germline gives CDR1 SGHRS, CDR2 YFSETQ. Here the CDR3 DNA reads TGCGCCAGCAGGGACCCCCGGGGACAACAGGAGACCCAGTACTTC. This gives the protein CASRDPRGQQETQYF. The variable domain in full, with the rest retrieved from reference TRBV5-1 and TRBJ2-5, is KAGVTQTPRYLIKTRGQQVTLSCSPISGHRSVSWYQQTPGQGLQFLFEYFSETQRNKGNFPGRFSGRQFSNSRSEMNVSTLELGDSALYLCASRDPRGQQETQYFGPGTRLLVL.

This chain links TRBV5-1 with TRBJ2-3; TRBD2 is a possible D gene (6 bases). Germline V gene lookup returns CDR1 SGHRS and CDR2 YFSETQ. CDR3 size: 14 residues. Trimming removed 0 bases from V and 2 bases from J, with 7 bases in between. The CDR3 DNA sequence: TGCGCCAGCAGCTTGGGGGGACTCACAGATACGCAGTATTTT. Translated: CASSLGGLTDTQYF.

The chain carries TRBV18 and TRBJ1-1; TRBD1 matches 7 bases. V lost 7 bases and J lost 7; bases outside the gene matches: 9. This CDR3 has 13 residues. Germline lookup yields CDR1 KGHSH and CDR2 LQKENI. In nucleotides, the CDR3 is TGTGCCAGCTTTTACGACAGGGCAATTGAAGCTTTCTTT. Translation gives CASFYDRAIEAFF.

The V call is TRBV9, the J call TRBJ2-6, with D tentatively TRBD2 (6 bases). Germline-derived CDR1 and CDR2 are SGDLS and YYNGEE. V lost 0 bases and J lost 4, with 23 bases in between. The CDR3 spans 20 residues. The CDR3 loop is CASSVGRREPLPWGANVLTF. CDR3 sequence (DNA): TGTGCCAGCAGCGTAGGTAGACGGGAGCCCCTGCCGTGGGGGGCCAACGTCCTGACTTTC.

The chain uses TRBV28 and TRBJ2-4; 9 bases are a match to TRBD2. Germline V gene sequence: CDR1 MDHEN, CDR2 SYDVKM. The CDR3 is made up of 15 amino acids. The J segment lost 8 bases and the V segment lost 6 bases, leaving 11 bases of the junction unmatched. The CDR3: CASRAGGPGFYIQYF. The CDR3 bases are TGTGCCAGCAGGGCGGGAGGGCCGGGTTTTTACATTCAGTACTTC.

The V gene is TRBV4-1, the J gene TRBJ1-2; 7 bases fit TRBD1. In germline, CDR1 is MGHRA, CDR2 YSYEKL. The CDR3 loop spans 17 amino acids. V was pared by 2 bases and J by 8 bases, with 17 bases of the junction left unmatched. In DNA form, the CDR3 reads TGCGCCAGCAGCCAACCATTAGGGGGTCCCGGGACAGCGGGCTACACCTTC. Translated: CASSQPLGGPGTAGYTF.

The V call is TRBV5-4, the J call TRBJ1-6; 8 positions match TRBD1. The V gene end was trimmed by 9 bases and the J gene end by 8 bases; junction bases not matched to a gene: 13. The CDR3 loop spans 15 amino acids. CDR1 and CDR2 from the germline V gene are SGHNT and YYREEE (reference sequence). As DNA, the CDR3 is TGTGCCACCCACGGACAGGGTAAAAAAGATTCACCCCTCCACTTT. Its translation is CATHGQGKKDSPLHF.

A few counts support this clone. This chain connects TRBV5-1 to TRBJ2-1; weak D call: TRBD2 (6 bases). Trimming removed 0 bases from V and 8 bases from J, with 12 bases in between. Germline loops: CDR1 SGHRS, CDR2 YFSETQ. This CDR3 contains 14 residues. CDR3 in amino acids: CASSLAGTPDEQFF. CDR3 sequence (DNA): TGCGCCAGCAGCTTGGCCGGGACTCCCGATGAGCAGTTCTTC.